The present TCR beta chain was sequenced within a study of T cells in Graves' hyperthyroidism and ophthalmopathy. Findings and caveats of the study: A model of 13 V-J pairs discriminated ophthalmopathy from stable hyperthyroidism. In the blood, most expanded thyroid clonotypes above 0.001 appeared as well.

This clonotype occurred many times. Its specificity is not known. The CDR3 is 13 residues long. Germline CDR1 SGHNT, CDR2 YYREEE (reference sequence). Deletions cut 4 bases from V and 8 bases from J, with 15 bases between. The study left out patients who had uncontrolled infection, other autoimmune disease, pregnancy or lactation. Thyroid ultrasound and orbital computed tomography, with clinical symptoms and serum thyroxine and TRAb, informed diagnoses. From RNA transcripts, TCR beta CDR3 regions were amplified. TCR CDR3 underwent first-round RT-PCR with the HTBI primer set. TCRdb re-called the multiplex PCR reads through MiXCR, storing one row per CDR3 protein. The sample lists 450,000 to 700,000 distinct CDR3 sequences; under 60% were seen once.

This clonotype was sampled from an adult woman with Graves' disease, either hyperthyroidism or ophthalmopathy (not recorded which). Source material: peripheral blood or thyroid tissue (not recorded which). V usage is TRBV5-4 and J usage is TRBJ1-2; no clear D gene. CDR3 sequence reads: CASSAGWAWGYTF. Here the CDR3 DNA reads TGTGCCAGCAGCGCCGGGTGGGCGTGGGGCTACACCTTC.